These 22 T cell receptor beta chains originate from one sample sequenced in a study of blood T cell repertoires in COVID-19. The assay was immunoSEQ multiplex PCR, and TCRdb's table has in-frame clones only and misses some. Of roughly 220,000 clones in the sample, around 83% were seen once. The sequencing input was PBMCs or T cells enriched from blood (not recorded which). The receptors originated from a middle-aged woman with acute COVID-19.

J is TRBJ1-2 and V is TRBV6-5, with a weak D call TRBD1 (6 bases). V was shortened by 8 bases and J by 7 bases, with 17 bases between the two germline ends. CDR3 length: 13 amino acids. Per the germline V gene, CDR1 is MNHEY and CDR2 is SVGAGI. The CDR3, as DNA: TGTGCCAGCGGCCGCGTCAGGGGTGGTGGCTACACCTTC. This translates into CASGRVRGGGYTF.

The V and J genes are TRBV19 and TRBJ1-1; TRBD1 matches 9 bases. Trimming at V came to 5 bases and at J to 0 bases, leaving 4 bases not matched to a gene. This CDR3 region has 15 residues. The V gene's germline CDR1 is LNHDA and CDR2 SQIVND (reference sequence). The CDR3 sequence: CASSQDRGLNTEAFF. The CDR3 DNA reads TGTGCCAGTAGTCAGGACAGGGGTTTGAACACTGAAGCTTTCTTT.

The V and J genes are TRBV5-4 and TRBJ1-1, with D possibly being TRBD1 (5 bases). V was pared by 2 bases and J by 0 bases, with 11 bases between. This CDR3 has 15 residues. CDR1 and CDR2 from the germline V gene are SGHNT and YYREEE (reference sequence). The CDR3 nucleotides are TGTGCCAGCAGCTTTAGTGCAGGGATGAACACTGAAGCTTTCTTT. Its protein is CASSFSAGMNTEAFF.

V gene TRBV14 combines with J gene TRBJ1-2, with a weak D call TRBD1 (6 bases). CDR3 length: 15 residues. V was shortened by 4 bases and J by 8 bases, with 20 bases between the two germline ends. The germline gives CDR1 SGHDN, CDR2 FVKESK. CDR3 bases: TGTGCCAGCAGCCCTGGGACCCCCAGGCAGGGGGGCTACACCTTC. Its protein product is CASSPGTPRQGGYTF.

The chain combines TRBV18 with TRBJ2-7; D might be TRBD1 (6 bases). The germline V and J ends were trimmed by 3 bases and 3 bases, with 12 bases remaining between them. Germline CDR1 is KGHSH and CDR2 is LQKENI. The CDR3 totals 14 residues. DNA of the CDR3: TGTGCCAGCTCACCCTCAAGAGGGGGCTACGAGCAGTACTTC. As protein: CASSPSRGGYEQYF.

This chain uses TRBV11-2 with TRBJ2-1; 7 bases agree with TRBD2. With 5 bases clipped from V and 5 bases from J, the junction kept 9 bases outside the gene matches. The CDR3 is made up of 15 amino acids. The germline gives CDR1 SGHAT, CDR2 FQNNGV. The DNA for the CDR3 is TGTGCCAGCAGCCCGAGACTAGCCGCCCACAATGAGCAGTTCTTC. It specifies CASSPRLAAHNEQFF.

The V and J genes are TRBV2 and TRBJ2-7; tentatively, D is TRBD1 (6 bases). The V and J ends lost 4 bases and 0 bases respectively, with 16 bases between them. CDR3 length: 16 amino acids. The germline CDR1 and CDR2 sequences are SNHLY and FYNNEI. This chain's CDR3 is CASSGLGQGSSYEQYF. DNA for the CDR3: TGTGCCAGCAGTGGGCTGGGGCAGGGGTCCTCCTACGAGCAGTACTTC. The complete variable domain, with remaining parts taken from reference TRBV2 and TRBJ2-7, reads EPEVTQTPSHQVTQMGQEVILRCVPISNHLYFYWYRQILGQKVEFLVSFYNNEISEKSEIFDDQFSVERPDGSNFTLKIRSTKLEDSAMYFCASSGLGQGSSYEQYFGPGTRLTVT.

The V call is TRBV11-3, the J call TRBJ1-1, with TRBD1 identical over 8 bases. The CDR3 runs 15 residues. The V and J ends lost 5 bases and 1 base, in that order; junction bases with no gene match: 6. Germline loops: CDR1 SGHNT, CDR2 YENEEA. CDR3 loop: CASSTSTGGNTEAFF. CDR3 bases: TGTGCCAGCAGCACCTCCACAGGGGGGAACACTGAAGCTTTCTTT.

This rearrangement joins TRBV28 to TRBJ1-5; 9 bases map to TRBD1. V dropped 4 bases and J dropped 4; count of bases not matched to a gene: 8. Germline CDR1 MDHEN, CDR2 SYDVKM. This CDR3 comprises 16 residues. Here the CDR3 DNA reads TGTGCCAGCAGTTCCTTCCGGGACAGGGTTAATCAGCCCCAGCATTTT. Its protein is CASSSFRDRVNQPQHF.

This chain joins TRBV10-3 and TRBJ1-3; 8 nucleotides match TRBD1. CDR1 and CDR2 (germline): ENHRY, SYGVKD. J was trimmed by 4 bases and V by 6 bases; bases with no gene match: 8. The CDR3 is 15 residues long. The CDR3 sequence: CAISLTGVLGNTIYF. The CDR3 region has the DNA TGTGCCATCAGCCTGACAGGGGTACTCGGAAACACCATATATTTT.

This sequence joins TRBV6-5 and TRBJ1-1; D perhaps matches TRBD1 (5 bases). The CDR3 has 12 amino acids. CDR1 is MNHEY and CDR2 is SVGAGI in the germline V gene. The ends were cut back, 6 bases at V and 7 bases at J, with 12 bases in the middle. CDR3 amino acids: CASRDQGSEAFF. The CDR3 bases are TGTGCCAGCAGGGATCAGGGAAGTGAAGCTTTCTTT.

The gene calls are TRBV28 and TRBJ2-5, with 11 bases matching TRBD2. The CDR3 loop spans 16 amino acids. Trimming took 5 bases from V and 7 from J; bases not matched to a gene: 12. Germline CDR1 and CDR2: MDHEN and SYDVKM. CDR3 nucleotide sequence: TGTGCCAGCAGTAACACTCTAGCGGGGGGTCCTCGGACCCAGTACTTC. Its translation: CASSNTLAGGPRTQYF.

V is TRBV4-2 and J is TRBJ1-6, with 9 nucleotides matching TRBD1. V lost 3 bases to trimming and J lost 7 bases; unmatched junction nucleotides: 4. Germline assignment: CDR1 LGHNA and CDR2 YNFKEQ. The CDR3 covers 15 residues. The CDR3 sequence: CASSHEGQGNSPLHF. CDR3 bases: TGTGCCAGCAGCCACGAAGGACAGGGGAATTCACCCCTCCACTTT.

The V and J genes are TRBV6-1 and TRBJ1-1; D might be TRBD1 (6 bases). There are 12 residues in the CDR3. V was pared by 6 bases and J by 8 bases, with 13 bases between. The germline gives CDR1 MNHNS, CDR2 SASEGT. The DNA of the CDR3 is TGTGCCAGCAGCTCGGGGGGCGGAGAAGCTTTCTTT. Translating gives CASSSGGGEAFF.

The V call is TRBV11-2, the J call TRBJ2-1, with D perhaps matching TRBD2 (5 bases). Germline V lookup: CDR1 SGHAT, CDR2 FQNNGV. The CDR3 is 13 residues long. Deletions cut 1 base from V and 5 bases from J, with 6 bases between. The CDR3 sequence: CASSLAGDNEQFF. CDR3 nucleotide sequence: TGTGCCAGCAGCTTAGCCGGGGACAATGAGCAGTTCTTC.

The chain has TRBV6-5 and TRBJ2-3, with TRBD2 as a possible D gene (6 bases). Per the germline V gene, CDR1 is MNHEY and CDR2 is SVGAGI. CDR3 length equals 12 residues. V was shortened by 11 bases and J by 4 bases, with 13 bases between the two germline ends. CDR3 bases: TGTGCCGGCCGGGGGATGGCAGATACGCAGTATTTT. This sequence encodes CAGRGMADTQYF.

The V gene is TRBV7-3, the J gene TRBJ2-1; D gene uncertain. There are 15 residues in the CDR3. Looked up from germline, CDR1 is SGHTA and CDR2 is FQGTGA. The V end lost 5 bases, the J end lost 0 bases, and 11 bases lay between the germline ends. The CDR3 region is CASSPSRSSYNEQFF. CDR3 bases: TGTGCCAGCAGCCCATCCCGGAGCTCCTACAATGAGCAGTTCTTC.

J is TRBJ2-1 and V is TRBV5-1; 13 positions match TRBD2. Germline-derived CDR1 and CDR2 are SGHRS and YFSETQ. The V gene end was trimmed by 4 bases and the J gene end by 8 bases; junction bases not matched to a gene: 6. This CDR3 contains 15 residues. The DNA for the CDR3 is TGCGCCAGCAGCCCACTAGCGGGAGGGCCTGATGAGCAGTTCTTC. Amino acid sequence: CASSPLAGGPDEQFF. The whole variable domain, filled in from reference TRBV5-1 and TRBJ2-1, reads KAGVTQTPRYLIKTRGQQVTLSCSPISGHRSVSWYQQTPGQGLQFLFEYFSETQRNKGNFPGRFSGRQFSNSRSEMNVSTLELGDSALYLCASSPLAGGPDEQFFGPGTRLTVL.

This chain connects TRBV5-1 to TRBJ2-1; 11 bases agree with TRBD2. This CDR3 is 15 amino acids long. The J segment lost 9 bases and the V segment lost 4 bases, leaving 9 bases of the junction unmatched. Germline values: CDR1 SGHRS, CDR2 YFSETQ. The CDR3 region has the DNA TGCGCCAGCAGCCCCGGGACTAGCGGCGAGGGTGAGCAGTTCTTC. Protein product: CASSPGTSGEGEQFF.

V usage is TRBV11-1 and J usage is TRBJ1-6; 9 bases are shared with TRBD1. J gave up 9 bases and V 5 bases, and 8 bases lay outside the gene matches. The CDR3 totals 15 residues. Germline V CDR1 and CDR2: SGHAT, FQDESV (reference sequence). This CDR3 is CASSPGQGASSPLHF. Written as DNA, the CDR3 is TGTGCCAGCAGCCCGGGACAGGGAGCGAGTTCACCCCTCCACTTT.

In its sample, this clone was seen once. The chain has TRBV5-1 and TRBJ1-2, with 7 nucleotides matching TRBD1. This CDR3 spans 13 amino acids. V lost 4 bases and J lost 5; bases outside the gene matches: 5. CDR1 SGHRS and CDR2 YFSETQ come from the germline V gene. Here the CDR3 DNA reads TGCGCCAGCAGCGAAGGACAGGCATATGGCTACACCTTC. Translated: CASSEGQAYGYTF.

The genes are TRBV6-5 and TRBJ1-1, with D unclear. V was cut by 3 bases and J by 11 bases, with 7 bases left in between. The CDR3 length is 10 residues. CDR1 MNHEY and CDR2 SVGAGI come from the germline V gene. Here the CDR3 DNA reads TGTGCCAGCAGTTATAGCGTGGCTTTCTTT. Its translation: CASSYSVAFF.